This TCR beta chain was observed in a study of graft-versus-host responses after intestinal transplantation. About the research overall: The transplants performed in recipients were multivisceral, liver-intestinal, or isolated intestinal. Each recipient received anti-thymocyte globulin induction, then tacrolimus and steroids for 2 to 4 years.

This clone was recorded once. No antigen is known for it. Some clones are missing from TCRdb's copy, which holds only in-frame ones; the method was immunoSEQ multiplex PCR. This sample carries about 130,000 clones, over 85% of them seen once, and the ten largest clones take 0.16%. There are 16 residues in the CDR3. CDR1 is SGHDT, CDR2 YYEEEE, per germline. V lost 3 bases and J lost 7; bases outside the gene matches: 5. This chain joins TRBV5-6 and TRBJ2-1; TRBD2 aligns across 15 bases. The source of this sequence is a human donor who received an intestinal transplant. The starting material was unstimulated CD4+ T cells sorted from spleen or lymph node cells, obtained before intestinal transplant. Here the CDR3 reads CASSWTSGGAVNEQFF. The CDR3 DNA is TGTGCCAGCAGCTGGACTAGCGGGGGGGCGGTTAATGAGCAGTTCTTC.